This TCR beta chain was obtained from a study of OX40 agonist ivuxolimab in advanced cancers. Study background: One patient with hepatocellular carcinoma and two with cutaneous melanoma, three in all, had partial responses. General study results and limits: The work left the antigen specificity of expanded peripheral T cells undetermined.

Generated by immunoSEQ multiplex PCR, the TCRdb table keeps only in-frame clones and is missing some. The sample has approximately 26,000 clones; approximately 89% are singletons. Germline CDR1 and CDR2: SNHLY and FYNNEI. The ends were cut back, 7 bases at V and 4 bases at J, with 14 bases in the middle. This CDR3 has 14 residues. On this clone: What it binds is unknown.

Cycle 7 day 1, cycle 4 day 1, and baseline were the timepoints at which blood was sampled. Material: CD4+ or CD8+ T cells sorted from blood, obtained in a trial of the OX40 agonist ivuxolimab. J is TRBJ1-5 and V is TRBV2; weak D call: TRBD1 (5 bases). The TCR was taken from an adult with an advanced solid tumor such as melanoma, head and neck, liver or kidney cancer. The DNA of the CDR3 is TGTGCCAGCACCCTGGGGCAGGGAAATCAGCCCCAGCATTTT. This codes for CASTLGQGNQPQHF.